The text below deals with one TCR beta chain. The template used for profiling TCR beta VDJ and CDR3 was genomic DNA. MiXCR was run by TCRdb on the reads, yielding one entry per CDR3 protein. In the table there are 200,000 to 300,000 distinct CDR3 sequences, approximately 80% of which are singletons. The V gene lost 8 bases and the J gene lost 8 bases, with 17 bases spanning the gap. This CDR3 spans 13 amino acids. The V gene's germline CDR1 is SNHLY and CDR2 FYNNEI. These data originate in a study of CD8+CD57+ T cells in acquired aplastic anemia. Turning to the study itself: Recorded DNA amounts for sorted CD4+ and CD8+ cells had an average of around 3.4 ug.

Patients included in sequencing had previously demonstrated CD8+CD57+ cell expansion by flow cytometry. Severe acquired aplastic anemia was the diagnosis recorded for all patients. When blood sampling took place, the patients had received no therapy. Sequenced: sorted CD4+, CD8+, or CD8+CD57+ T cells (not recorded which) from PBMCs. The receptor comes from a human donor with aplastic anemia. V is TRBV2 and J is TRBJ2-3; perhaps D is TRBD1 or TRBD2 (6 bases each). The DNA for the CDR3 is TGTGCCAGCGGGGTCGGGGGCAATACTACGCAGTATTTT. Its protein is CASGVGGNTTQYF.